Each of the 11 T cell receptor beta chains below was sequenced from the same sample in a study of T cell responses to AZD1222 COVID-19 vaccine. Libraries were prepared by immunoSEQ multiplex PCR; TCRdb keeps only in-frame clonotypes and omits some of them. The table lists roughly 190,000 clones, approximately 90% of them singletons. The specimen comprised peripheral blood, sampled on day 0 of AZD1222 vaccination. These receptors originate from an adult in good health.

The J gene is TRBJ2-1, the V gene TRBV19; maybe TRBD1 (6 bases). The CDR3 consists of 16 residues. The germline V and J ends were trimmed by 4 bases and 4 bases, with 17 bases remaining between them. CDR1 LNHDA and CDR2 SQIVND come from the germline V gene (reference sequence). The CDR3 DNA reads TGTGCCAGTAGTAGGCAGGGGTTGTCCTGGTACAATGAGCAGTTCTTC. This gives the protein CASSRQGLSWYNEQFF.

V and J are TRBV28 and TRBJ2-7, with a weak D call TRBD2 (6 bases). Trimming shortened V by 7 bases and J by 5 bases, and 15 bases separated the two germline ends. The CDR3 totals 13 residues. CDR1 and CDR2 from the germline V gene are MDHEN and SYDVKM. The CDR3 DNA is TGTGCCAGCATGACGGGGAGGAGGGACGAGCAGTACTTC. This sequence encodes CASMTGRRDEQYF.

This clone was counted a single time. The V gene is TRBV7-2, the J gene TRBJ1-4; D uncertain. Per the germline V gene, CDR1 is SGHTA and CDR2 is FQGNSA. Trimming took off 1 base at V and 0 bases at J, with 9 bases between the two ends. The CDR3 length is 16 residues. The CDR3 DNA follows: TGTGCCAGCAGCTTAGACCCGAGCACAACTAATGAAAAACTGTTTTTT. It specifies CASSLDPSTTNEKLFF.

The rearrangement links TRBV21-1 to TRBJ2-5; the DNA was not compared with TRBD2, the D call given in the table. TRBV21-1 is a pseudogene segment. There are 15 residues in the CDR3. In nucleotides, the CDR3 is TGTGCCAGCAGCAAAAGAGTGGGGGGGATGGAGACCCAGTACTTC. Translated, it gives CASSKRVGGMETQYF.

J is TRBJ2-2 and V is TRBV11-2, with TRBD2 as a possible D gene (6 bases). V was clipped by 5 bases and J by 3 bases, with 13 bases between them. This CDR3 contains 15 residues. Germline assignment: CDR1 SGHAT and CDR2 FQNNGV. CDR3 amino acids: CASSPGGRDTGELFF. DNA of the CDR3: TGTGCCAGCAGCCCTGGAGGGAGAGACACCGGGGAGCTGTTTTTT.

The chain combines TRBV6-5 with TRBJ1-4; no clear D gene. Trimming took off 6 bases at V and 7 bases at J, with 6 bases between the two ends. CDR1 is MNHEY, CDR2 SVGAGI, per germline. This CDR3 spans 11 amino acids. The CDR3 region is CASRVGEKLFF. DNA of the CDR3: TGTGCCAGCAGGGTTGGTGAAAAACTGTTTTTT.

The gene calls are TRBV28 and TRBJ1-1; 10 bases map to TRBD1. With 8 bases clipped from V and 1 base from J, the junction kept 13 bases outside the gene matches. Germline V gene data show CDR1 as MDHEN and CDR2 as SYDVKM. This CDR3 contains 17 residues. The CDR3: CASGSPGQGLRNTEAFF. The CDR3 bases are TGTGCCAGCGGATCACCGGGACAGGGGTTGAGGAACACTGAAGCTTTCTTT.

To note about this clone: The junction shows a germline mismatch at one end, possibly a read error. The chain has TRBV3-1 (or the pseudogene TRBV3-2) and TRBJ1-1; possibly TRBD1 for D (5 bases). CDR1 LGHDT and CDR2 YNNKEL come from the germline V gene (reference sequence). The CDR3 spans 16 residues. The CDR3 sequence: CASTQAVGGGYTEAFF. The CDR3, as DNA: TGTGCCAGCACCCAAGCCGTTGGGGGAGGGTACACTGAAGCTTTCTTT.

The chain recombines TRBV3-1 (or the pseudogene TRBV3-2) with TRBJ2-2; no reliable D call. CDR3 size: 13 residues. Germline assignment: CDR1 LGHDT and CDR2 YNNKEL (reference sequence). Trimming pared 0 bases from V and 5 bases from J, leaving 4 bases between. The CDR3 DNA sequence: TGTGCCAGCAGCCAAGACCGGACCGGGGAGCTGTTTTTT. It codes for CASSQDRTGELFF.

The chain links TRBV7-2 to TRBJ2-4, with 9 nucleotides matching TRBD2. CDR3 length equals 14 residues. The germline gives CDR1 SGHTA, CDR2 FQGNSA. V was pared by 5 bases and J by 5 bases, with 4 bases of the junction left unmatched. The CDR3 DNA reads as TGTGCCAGCAGCCGCGGGGGGGCCGAAAACATTCAGTACTTC. Its translation is CASSRGGAENIQYF.

The chain carries TRBV6-5 and TRBJ2-7; TRBD2 matches 10 bases. Germline V lookup: CDR1 MNHEY, CDR2 SVGAGI. This CDR3 has 14 amino acids. Losses at the gene ends were 5 bases for V and 10 bases for J; bases not matched to a gene: 11. The CDR3 sequence is CASSQDRTSGEQYF. DNA of the CDR3: TGTGCCAGCAGTCAGGACAGGACTAGCGGTGAACAGTACTTC.